What follows are 11 T cell receptor beta chains derived from one specimen sequenced in a study of OX40 agonist ivuxolimab in advanced cancers. Receptors were amplified or captured by the immunoSEQ multiplex PCR assay. TCRdb mirrors the immuneACCESS table, restricted to in-frame sequences. Some clones are absent from its copies; in checked studies, under half trace to an unresolved V gene, and the reason for the others is unknown. The sample table shows tens of thousands of clones, and roughly 88% are seen once. The ten largest clones take up roughly 0.98% of the sample. The starting material was CD4+ or CD8+ T cells sorted from blood, obtained in a trial of the OX40 agonist ivuxolimab. Receptors were obtained from an adult with an advanced solid tumor such as melanoma, head and neck, liver or kidney cancer.

This rearrangement joins TRBV4-2 to TRBJ1-2; D unresolved. V dropped 1 base and J dropped 0 bases, with 0 bases sitting between them. Germline loops: CDR1 LGHNA, CDR2 YNFKEQ. This CDR3 region has 12 residues. Written as DNA, the CDR3 is TGTGCCAGCAGCCAAGCTAACTATGGCTACACCTTC. Its protein is CASSQANYGYTF.

The chain is built from TRBV15 and TRBJ2-7; 8 bases map to TRBD2. V dropped 5 bases and J dropped 6; count of bases not matched to a gene: 6. Germline-derived CDR1 and CDR2 are LNHNV and YYDKDF (reference sequence). The CDR3 extends over 13 amino acids. CDR3 protein: CATSLGLAVEQYF. Here the CDR3 DNA reads TGTGCCACCAGCCTTGGACTAGCAGTCGAGCAGTACTTC.

CDR3 loop: CASSPASDEQYF. The CDR3 coding sequence is TGTGCCAGCAGTCCTGCGAGCGACGAGCAGTACTTC. V and J are TRBV6-5 and TRBJ2-7, with D unresolved. The germline V gene encodes CDR1 MNHEY and CDR2 SVGAGI. The CDR3 totals 12 residues. V lost 5 bases and J 5 bases, leaving 10 bases between the germline ends.

The genes are TRBV6-5 and TRBJ1-1, with D tentatively TRBD1 (5 bases). Trimming stripped 1 base from V and 3 bases from J, with 9 bases between. This CDR3 comprises 14 residues. CDR1 and CDR2 from the germline V gene are MNHEY and SVGAGI. CDR3 bases: TGTGCCAGCAGTTACTATACGGGGGACACTGAAGCTTTCTTT. Its protein is CASSYYTGDTEAFF.

This rearrangement joins TRBV5-1 to TRBJ1-1; weak D call: TRBD1 (5 bases). The CDR3 is 14 residues long. Trimming stripped 3 bases from V and 7 bases from J, with 16 bases between. Per the germline V gene, CDR1 is SGHRS and CDR2 is YFSETQ. CDR3 protein: CASSSPGAVNEAFF. The DNA for the CDR3 is TGCGCCAGCAGCTCTCCCGGGGCCGTAAATGAAGCTTTCTTT.

The V and J genes are TRBV7-3 and TRBJ2-3; D possibly matches TRBD1 or TRBD2 (6 bases each). The ends were cut back, 2 bases at V and 6 bases at J, with 15 bases in the middle. Germline V gene sequence: CDR1 SGHTA, CDR2 FQGTGA. The CDR3 has 15 amino acids. Written as DNA, the CDR3 is TGTGCCAGCAGCTTATCCCCGGGGGCCCGTGATACGCAGTATTTT. Residues: CASSLSPGARDTQYF.

This chain uses TRBV5-1 with TRBJ1-1, with 7 nucleotides matching TRBD1. CDR1 is SGHRS and CDR2 is YFSETQ in the germline V gene. This CDR3 is 15 amino acids long. Unmatched junction bases numbered 3, after V lost 0 bases and J lost 1 base. The CDR3 spells CASSLAGTANTEAFF. CDR3 nucleotide sequence: TGCGCCAGCAGCTTGGCCGGGACAGCGAACACTGAAGCTTTCTTT.

This clone was counted once. The rearrangement uses TRBV9 and TRBJ2-7, with 7 bases fitting TRBD1. V was pared by 2 bases and J by 1 base, with 12 bases of the junction left unmatched. The CDR3 sequence is 17 residues long. CDR1 SGDLS and CDR2 YYNGEE come from the germline V gene. The CDR3 DNA reads as TGTGCCAGCAGCGTCGAAATGGACAGGAGGCTATCCTACGAGCAGTACTTC. It encodes CASSVEMDRRLSYEQYF.

The J gene is TRBJ1-2, the V gene TRBV19; no firm D call. Trimming removed 0 bases at V and 4 bases at J, with 12 bases between. The CDR3 is 15 amino acids. Germline V gene data show CDR1 as LNHDA and CDR2 as SQIVND (reference sequence). CDR3 bases: TGTGCCAGTAGTATAGATCAAGGAGGATCCTATGGCTACACCTTC. It specifies CASSIDQGGSYGYTF.

V is TRBV18 and J is TRBJ2-2; TRBD2 is a possible D gene (5 bases). From germline, CDR1 is KGHSH and CDR2 LQKENI. V lost 5 bases, J lost 6 bases, and 16 bases lay in between. The CDR3 spans 15 residues. CDR3 loop: CASSSDSTSAGELFF. CDR3 nucleotides: TGTGCCAGCTCATCGGACTCTACTTCGGCCGGGGAGCTGTTTTTT. Combining the CDR3 with reference TRBV18 and TRBJ2-2 gives the whole variable domain NAGVMQNPRHLVRRRGQEARLRCSPMKGHSHVYWYRQLPEEGLKFMVYLQKENIIDESGMPKERFSAEFPKEGPSILRIQQVVRGDSAAYFCASSSDSTSAGELFFGEGSRLTVL.

This clone came up a few times. The chain joins TRBV9 to TRBJ2-2, with 9 bases aligning to TRBD1. The junction had 7 bases not matched to a gene; V was cut back by 4 bases and J by 3 bases. The CDR3 contains 16 residues. From germline, CDR1 is SGDLS and CDR2 YYNGEE. CDR3 nucleotide sequence: TGTGCCAGCAGCTCCCAGACAGGGGGGCACACCGGGGAGCTGTTTTTT. It codes for CASSSQTGGHTGELFF.